This is a list of T cell receptor beta chains from one sample in a study of T-cell memory formation after mild COVID-19. A single record per CDR3 protein comes from TCRdb applying MiXCR to the 5' RACE reads. The sample yields 300,000 to 400,000 distinct CDR3 sequences, approximately 14% seen once. The sequenced material came from PBMCs or a T cell subset sorted from them (not recorded which). These receptor sequences come from a man younger than 35 who had mild COVID-19 (a few samples of this study predate the infection). Cell type and time point are not known. The conserved cysteine and the conserved F or W are not part of the CDR3 here. Each record gives: J gene, V gene, CDR3 protein.

j_call: TRBJ2-7
v_call: TRBV4-3
cdr3_aa: ASSASGRGSYEQY

j_call: TRBJ2-3
v_call: TRBV15
cdr3_aa: ATSDRVETDTQY

j_call: TRBJ1-1
v_call: TRBV6-1
cdr3_aa: ASREKNTEAF

j_call: TRBJ2-5
v_call: TRBV20-1
cdr3_aa: SAGRRGTAQETQY

j_call: TRBJ2-5
v_call: TRBV19
cdr3_aa: ASSRSRAETQY

j_call: TRBJ2-2
v_call: TRBV5-1
cdr3_aa: ASSLARTNTGELF

j_call: TRBJ1-4
v_call: TRBV7-2
cdr3_aa: ASSFRPNEKLF

j_call: TRBJ2-7
v_call: TRBV29-1
cdr3_aa: SVDLGDYEQY

j_call: TRBJ1-1
v_call: TRBV5-1
cdr3_aa: ASSDTGTGNTEAF

j_call: TRBJ1-4
v_call: TRBV7-6
cdr3_aa: ASSGAGGLNEKLF

j_call: TRBJ2-5
v_call: TRBV4-1
cdr3_aa: ASSQDTGTQETQY

j_call: TRBJ1-3
v_call: TRBV4-3
cdr3_aa: ASSQETNRGSTIY

j_call: TRBJ2-4
v_call: TRBV4-2
cdr3_aa: ASSPGTWNKNIQY

j_call: TRBJ2-7
v_call: TRBV12-3/TRBV12-4
cdr3_aa: ASSPSSGRIYEQY

j_call: TRBJ1-4
v_call: TRBV6-2/TRBV6-3
cdr3_aa: ASAAGSATNEKLF

j_call: TRBJ2-1
v_call: TRBV23-1
cdr3_aa: ASSQEIFGQGVVNEQF

j_call: TRBJ1-2
v_call: TRBV6-1
cdr3_aa: ASSVPQANYGYT

j_call: TRBJ1-6
v_call: TRBV10-3
cdr3_aa: AISESAGTVYNSPLH

j_call: TRBJ1-4
v_call: TRBV7-6
cdr3_aa: ASSLDTLGKLF

j_call: TRBJ1-2
v_call: TRBV6-5
cdr3_aa: ASSYSGDGLSYGYT

j_call: TRBJ2-7
v_call: TRBV5-1
cdr3_aa: ASSLDREQY

j_call: TRBJ1-5
v_call: TRBV7-9
cdr3_aa: ASSLDRQGGGWPQH

j_call: TRBJ1-5
v_call: TRBV28
cdr3_aa: ASTTPTAPGQPQH

j_call: TRBJ2-5
v_call: TRBV6-1
cdr3_aa: ASSETPLGQETQY

j_call: TRBJ2-5
v_call: TRBV7-2
cdr3_aa: ASSAIRLAGRETQY

j_call: TRBJ1-2
v_call: TRBV7-9
cdr3_aa: ASSLPRGAYGYT

j_call: TRBJ2-2
v_call: TRBV7-9
cdr3_aa: ASSIRDGAAGELF

j_call: TRBJ2-1
v_call: TRBV7-2
cdr3_aa: ASSSERGRSVDNEQF

j_call: TRBJ1-2
v_call: TRBV7-2
cdr3_aa: ASIRKVAAGYGYT

j_call: TRBJ2-3
v_call: TRBV7-2
cdr3_aa: ASSLELRRGPPGVTQY

j_call: TRBJ2-5
v_call: TRBV9
cdr3_aa: ASSPDGDWETQY